A single T cell receptor (beta chain) is shown here with its context. This receptor's antigen is unknown. No base qualities exist here, and no much larger clone lies one base off it. This specimen belongs to a study of cytomegalovirus exposure and HLA in healthy donors (dated by TCRdb to between 2016 and 2019). Background for the entire study: According to an earlier analysis of around 600 of the donors, about 170 million T cells yielded roughly 110 million unique TCR beta sequences and around 280 Gb of sequence data. The study aimed to test whether cataloging public T cell receptors could reveal signatures of past pathogen exposure. Genome-wide SNP genotypes for about 55% of the 666 donors were used in a later genetic analysis, which treated that subset as a discovery cohort. A later analysis re-analyzed previously published TCR beta repertoires from 550 to 700 donors and added high-resolution HLA genotyping to study TCR occurrence patterns. Among almost 400 genotyped donors of the cohort, an average of around 240,000 unique TCR beta nucleotide sequences were sequenced per donor, about a sixth of them non-productive. The genetic ancestry cluster associated with self-reported Caucasian donors included about 81% of the 398 genotyped donors. Besides the first cohort of hundreds of subjects, a separate validation cohort made up of 120 different subjects was used. To predict cytomegalovirus infection status, the study brought together high-throughput TCR immunosequencing, statistical association of individual TCRs with disease status, and machine learning. Roughly 5 DR-DQ haplotypes were handled as single units for association and clustering, since linkage in the cohort was strong. Rather than using new phenotypic data, the later analysis identified candidate immune exposures from TCR beta sequences and from how often those sequences occurred across donors. HLA typing included class I and class II loci at four-digit resolution. The study profiled the T cell repertoires of fewer than 850 subjects by immunosequencing and related them to cytomegalovirus serostatus. An early release that covered fewer than 800 HLA-typed donors contained about 300 gigabases of sequencing data and tens of millions of unique TCR sequences. Every discovery cohort repertoire had been produced on one sequencing platform. Donor age, sex, ethnicity and CMV serostatus were compiled together with the repertoire data. In an earlier analysis of 500 to 650 of the donors, high-throughput TCR beta sequencing was used to judge whether each TCR beta V gene segment behaved as functional or pseudogenic. Typing coverage varied by locus: about 620-630 donors for A, B, C, DRB1 and DQB1; 500 to 550 for DQA1; over 600 for DPA1; roughly 470 for DPB1.

The paper's findings and limits, for the study overall: In this cohort, only TCR beta chains were sequenced, and detectable features were limited by the absence of alpha or paired-chain data. The only immune exposure information available for the cohort was CMV serostatus. In a later analysis, HLA-associated TCR beta chains showed more clonal expansion and lower generation probabilities than non-associated chains that were equally common. Most TCR sequences were observed very rarely across donors, whereas some public TCRs were present in many individuals. In both the original and validation cohorts, the classifier was reported to diagnose cytomegalovirus status with high specificity and sensitivity. A later analysis associated 17,000 or so TCR beta sequences with specific HLA alleles at a false discovery rate of 0.05. According to the authors, the approach could potentially be generalized to other disease states and immunological phenotypes. Because counts were too low, seventeen rarely observed V segments, including chromosome 9 orphons, were excluded from the earlier analysis of under 650 of the donors. In a later analysis, several top co-occurrence clusters were reported to appear linked to parvovirus B19, influenza, CMV and Epstein-Barr virus. When HLA alleles, especially DR and DQ, strongly co-occurred, attributing TCR associations to individual alleles was difficult. The sequencing pipeline was judged likely to have produced a cluster of highly shared sequence variants as a technical artifact. In an earlier analysis of over 550 of the donors, most TCR beta V segments were observed in productive rearrangements about 87% or about 30% of the time, broadly matching IMGT annotations. Correlated functional status among segregating V segments might reflect linkage disequilibrium, but an unknown experimental factor could not be ruled out. In vitro tests confirmed that three of the cytomegalovirus-associated TCR beta chains recognize cytomegalovirus antigens. V-gene and J-gene trimming of TCR beta chains was associated with a missense DCLRE1C variant in a later genetic analysis, and the association was replicated in an independent cohort. Because the 87-base-pair reads could not distinguish some IMGT-functional V segments, including TRBV6-2 and TRBV6-3, those segments were excluded. A further reported finding was that TCR beta sequences accurately predicted the HLA-A and HLA-B alleles for most subjects in the first cohort. The study listed 150 to 200 TCR beta chains as associated with cytomegalovirus. A later genetic analysis reported fewer N-insertions in productive TCRs among donors in an Asian-associated ancestry cluster than the approximately 670-donor mean. HLA typing was unavailable for some donors at each locus, so association tests used only the typed subset. In a later analysis, most CMV-associated TCR beta chains were found to appear HLA-restricted, with HLA associations seemingly driven largely by CMV exposure. In a later analysis, TCR association rates were found to vary across HLA loci, with the most associated TCRs seen for DRB1 alleles and the fewest for HLA-C alleles. Roughly uniform sequencing depth across donors was assumed in presence/absence analyses, although this assumption may not hold.

The protocol used for the library was the immunoSEQ multiplex PCR assay. For the multiplex PCR, a mixture combining 60 forward primers for TCR Vbeta segments and 13 reverse primers for TCR Jbeta segments was used. Amplification of the CDR3 region of rearranged TCR beta genes was performed with a multiplex PCR assay on genomic DNA. On the Illumina HiSeq System, the amplified TCR beta libraries were sequenced as 87-base-pair reads. Turning to the authors' computational methods: A later analysis counted 65 million to 90 million unique TCR beta chains across the approximately 700 repertoires, and 10 million to 11 million of these chains were shared by at least two donors. To remove PCR and sequencing errors, raw reads were error-corrected and collapsed into unique sequences using a nearest-neighbor algorithm that merged closely related sequences. Alignment of CDR3 sequences to IMGT reference sequences was used to assign V, D and J gene segments. For a sequence to be retained, a match of at least six nucleotides to both a V gene segment and a J gene segment was required. Rearrangements were called productive when the CDR3 lacked stop codons and stayed in frame with V and J; all others were non-productive. CDR3 was defined according to IMGT convention as the region running from the second conserved V-encoded cysteine to the conserved J-encoded phenylalanine. In an earlier analysis of approximately 590 of the donors, sequences lacking an unambiguous match to a single V gene segment were excluded. An earlier analysis of almost 600 of the donors classified V segments as functional when productive rearrangements were above 56.7% and as segregating when the standard deviation between donors was above 5%. To diagnose cytomegalovirus status from the catalog of TCR beta chain sequences, a statistical classification framework was built. In a later analysis, TCR nucleotide sequences were compared against IMGT/GENE-DB human TR gene sequences so that V and J genes could be assigned. The TCRdist pipeline was used in a later analysis to assign CDR3 sequences and most-parsimonious VDJ recombination scenarios. In a later analysis, every TCR beta chain was defined by the combination of its CDR3 amino acid sequence and its V-gene family, and reads without a unique V-gene family were dropped. To address suspected cross-contamination and a sequencing artifact, a later analysis removed approximately 600 highly shared, low-generation-probability nucleotide sequences. For each public chain, a later analysis derived a clonal expansion index from normalized ranks of inferred template counts within each repertoire. In a later analysis, generation probabilities were computed using a VDJ recombination model fitted to out-of-frame rearrangements, and the results were checked against IGoR. Hypergeometric tests were used in a later analysis to score TCR-TCR, TCR-HLA and TCR-CMV co-occurrence, with a repertoire-size bias correction applied to the TCR pairs. To estimate false discovery rates, a later analysis permuted the HLA or CMV assignments 20 times. In a later analysis, co-occurring TCRs were grouped using DBSCAN, with TCRdist sequence similarity added in when clustering inside HLA-allele-positive subsets. Repertoires with fewer than 30,000 or more than 120,000 public chains, plus five repertoires with anomalous nucleotide sharing, were excluded from co-occurrence clustering. Sourced from immuneACCESS, this table was stored by TCRdb with only in-frame sequences that have V and J called. A share of the clones is absent; for the studies checked, an unresolved V gene accounts for under half, and the remainder has no known explanation. Clone size and the V and J calls come from that table; the DNA yielded D and trimming. A total of roughly 180,000 clones appear in this sample, over 75% of them only once. The ten largest account for about 1.9% of the sample.

The cohort was made up of 666 healthy bone marrow donors. All cohort members were sampled while nominally healthy, although unrecorded immune exposures were likely present. The donor tested CMV seronegative, placing the donor among the 350 or so seronegative members of the cohort. A peripheral blood sample was collected from each donor, and TCR beta sequencing was performed on peripheral blood mononuclear cells. Genomic DNA was extracted from the blood cell samples with the Qiagen DNeasy Blood Extraction Kit. The trim is 6 bases for V and 2 bases for J, with a gap of 16 bases between the germline ends. CDR1 KGHSH and CDR2 LQKENI were looked up in the germline V gene. The CDR3 contains 15 residues, cysteine and phenylalanine counted. Left in the record is the CDR3 DNA by itself, 45 bases read in frame from the first base.

The chain uses TRBV18 and TRBJ1-2; the best D guess is TRBD1, with 5 bases matching. The receptor's source is a woman aged 25 to 39 in good health and CMV-seronegative. The specimen sequenced was PBMCs. The CDR3 region: CASSAGTGFNYGYTF. The DNA sequence is TGTGCCAGCTCGGCCGGGACTGGGTTCAACTATGGCTACACCTTC.